Each of the 8 T cell receptor beta chains below was sequenced from the same sample in a study of OX40 agonist ivuxolimab in advanced cancers. Produced via immunoSEQ multiplex PCR; TCRdb's table is partial and in-frame only. The sample comprises some 140,000 clones, roughly 91% of which are singletons, and 0.9% to 1.2% rests with the top ten. Sequencing used CD4+ or CD8+ T cells sorted from blood, obtained in a trial of the OX40 agonist ivuxolimab. These receptors were taken from an adult with an advanced solid tumor such as melanoma, head and neck, liver or kidney cancer.

V is TRBV5-1 and J is TRBJ1-2, with 9 bases lining up with TRBD1. The CDR3 consists of 14 residues. V shed 2 bases, J shed 2 bases, and the junction held 1 base outside the gene matches. CDR1 and CDR2 from the germline V gene are SGHRS and YFSETQ. CDR3 DNA sequence: TGCGCCAGCAGCTTCGGACAGGGGAACTATGGCTACACCTTC. Amino acid sequence: CASSFGQGNYGYTF. The full variable domain, in which reference TRBV5-1 and TRBJ1-2 provide the parts outside the CDR3, is KAGVTQTPRYLIKTRGQQVTLSCSPISGHRSVSWYQQTPGQGLQFLFEYFSETQRNKGNFPGRFSGRQFSNSRSEMNVSTLELGDSALYLCASSFGQGNYGYTFGSGTRLTVV.

The chain carries TRBV12-5 and TRBJ2-3; D is uncertain. Trimming took off 0 bases at V and 2 bases at J, with 12 bases between the two ends. The CDR3 is 16 residues long. From germline, CDR1 is LGHNT and CDR2 FRNRAP. The CDR3 is CASGLVLGYPTDTQYF. CDR3 coding DNA: TGTGCTAGTGGTTTGGTACTTGGGTACCCCACAGATACGCAGTATTTT.

The chain has TRBV7-2 and TRBJ2-1; 9 positions agree with TRBD1. CDR1 and CDR2 (germline): SGHTA, FQGNSA. The CDR3 length is 13 residues. V lost 4 bases and J lost 9; bases outside the gene matches: 4. CDR3 region: CASSSDRGAEQFF. CDR3 DNA sequence: TGTGCCAGCAGCTCGGACAGGGGTGCTGAGCAGTTCTTC.

The chain employs TRBV7-2 and TRBJ2-5; 7 nucleotides agree with TRBD2. Germline V lookup: CDR1 SGHTA, CDR2 FQGNSA. The CDR3 contains 15 residues. V dropped 0 bases and J dropped 1; count of bases not matched to a gene: 2. The CDR3 region has the DNA TGTGCCAGCAGCTTAGCGGGGGGGATCCAAGAGACCCAGTACTTC. It codes for CASSLAGGIQETQYF.

The chain carries TRBV4-1 and TRBJ2-7; D might be TRBD2 (6 bases). Deletions cut 0 bases from V and 0 bases from J, with 12 bases between. Germline CDR1 is MGHRA and CDR2 is YSYEKL. This CDR3 has 16 residues. This CDR3 reads CASSQEPGASSYEQYF. Here the CDR3 DNA reads TGCGCCAGCAGCCAAGAACCGGGAGCCAGCTCCTACGAGCAGTACTTC.

The J gene is TRBJ1-2, the V gene TRBV5-1, with 9 nucleotides matching TRBD1. CDR1 is SGHRS, CDR2 YFSETQ, per germline. Germline trimming cut 0 bases from V and 7 bases from J; bases unmatched to any gene: 4. The CDR3 loop spans 14 amino acids. CDR3 DNA: TGCGCCAGCAGCTTGGGGACAGGGGTAGGTGGCTACACCTTC. Translated: CASSLGTGVGGYTF.

The chain couples TRBV7-9 to TRBJ2-7; D call uncertain. The CDR3 length is 15 residues. Trimming removed 4 bases from V and 2 bases from J, with 15 bases in between. Germline assignment: CDR1 SEHNR and CDR2 FQNEAQ (reference sequence). The CDR3 bases are TGTGCCAGCAGCTCGGCGTCACCCCCTACCTACGAGCAGTACTTC. Residues: CASSSASPPTYEQYF.

The chain combines TRBV5-1 with TRBJ1-1, with a weak D call TRBD1 (5 bases). Trimming shortened V by 4 bases and J by 0 bases, and 10 bases separated the two germline ends. Germline loops: CDR1 SGHRS, CDR2 YFSETQ. There are 14 residues in the CDR3. Here the CDR3 reads CASSPDTLNTEAFF. CDR3 coding DNA: TGCGCCAGCAGCCCGGACACCCTGAACACTGAAGCTTTCTTT.